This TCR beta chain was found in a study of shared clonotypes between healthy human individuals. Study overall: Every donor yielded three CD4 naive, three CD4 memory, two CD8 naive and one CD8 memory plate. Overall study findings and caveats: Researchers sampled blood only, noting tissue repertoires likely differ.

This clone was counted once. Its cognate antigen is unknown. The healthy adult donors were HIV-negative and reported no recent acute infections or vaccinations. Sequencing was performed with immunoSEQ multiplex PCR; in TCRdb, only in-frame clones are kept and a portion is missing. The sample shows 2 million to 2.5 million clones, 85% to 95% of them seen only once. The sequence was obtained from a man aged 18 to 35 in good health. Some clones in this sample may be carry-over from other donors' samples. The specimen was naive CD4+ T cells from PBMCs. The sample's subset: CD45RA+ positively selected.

CDR3 DNA: TGTGCCAGCAGCTTAGTGGGTACAGACAATCAGCCCCAGCATTTT. The encoded protein is CASSLVGTDNQPQHF. V and J are TRBV7-2 and TRBJ1-5; D is ambiguous. The CDR3 is made up of 15 amino acids. The germline V and J ends were trimmed by 1 base and 3 bases, with 10 bases remaining between them. Germline V gene sequence: CDR1 SGHTA, CDR2 FQGNSA.